One sample yielded the 3 T cell receptor beta chains listed below, sequenced in a study of blood T cell repertoires in COVID-19. Using immunoSEQ multiplex PCR, the repertoire was profiled, and TCRdb retains in-frame clones only, with some absent. Among some 430,000 clones, about 92% were seen once, and the ten largest hold approximately 0.55%. Sequencing input: PBMCs or T cells enriched from blood (not recorded which). The receptors were sampled from a man younger than 35 who had recovered from COVID-19.

This chain connects TRBV10-1 to TRBJ1-4; the D is unclear. The CDR3 loop spans 13 amino acids. Trimming removed 6 bases from V and 8 bases from J, with 13 bases in between. Germline CDR1 WNHNN, CDR2 SYGVQD (reference sequence). The CDR3 bases are TGCGCCAGCAGCCCCGGAGGGTACGAAAAACTGTTTTTT. This encodes CASSPGGYEKLFF.

This rearrangement joins TRBV19 to TRBJ2-1; 8 nucleotides match TRBD2. CDR1 is LNHDA, CDR2 SQIVND, per germline (reference sequence). This CDR3 has 12 residues. After removal of 3 bases from V and 9 bases from J, the junction contained 1 base not matched to a gene. CDR3 in amino acids: CASSMGTSEQFF. The CDR3 DNA is TGTGCCAGTAGTATGGGGACTAGTGAGCAGTTCTTC.

V gene TRBV6-5 combines with J gene TRBJ2-1, with TRBD2 matching over 10 bases. The V gene end was trimmed by 4 bases and the J gene end by 6 bases; junction bases not matched to a gene: 6. The CDR3 has 15 amino acids. Per germline, CDR1 MNHEY and CDR2 SVGAGI. This chain's CDR3 is CASSSLAGVLNEQFF. DNA for the CDR3: TGTGCCAGCAGTTCTCTAGCGGGAGTTCTCAATGAGCAGTTCTTC.